This T cell receptor beta chain is drawn from a study of human T cells and chemical hapten exposure listed by TCRdb under 2021. For the study in its entirety: For sensitization, 2% DPC in acetone was applied to an approximately 2 cm by approximately 2 cm area of upper inner arm skin. For TCR sequencing, blood came from 25 to 35 alopecia patients at anywhere from one to four time points (pre-sensitization, 2, 6 and 24 weeks). The mostly female patient cohort included alopecia areata with under or over 50% scalp involvement, alopecia totalis and alopecia universalis. Weekly therapeutic DPC doses were additionally applied to the scalp of patients throughout the roughly 23-week study period. Peripheral blood TCR repertoire changes were tracked in vivo in alopecia patients during primary and secondary sensitization to the hapten diphenylcyclopropenone (DPC). Libraries were combined into a pool for sequencing, and differences in TCR yield between samples came mainly from small differences in library volumes within the pool. Blood was sampled from patients pre-sensitization (week 0) and at 2, 6 and about 24 weeks after DPC sensitization. Patch tests used Finn chambers with 0.01% DPC on the upper back, scored after 6 days by International Contact Dermatitis Research Group standards. What the research found in general, with its limitations: DPC sensitization did not change how many TCRs were above 1 in 1000 frequency, and no evidence was found of alterations in global repertoire structure. All patients had alopecia, a presumed autoimmune disease, so their immune response might differ from that of healthy individuals. Patch test score was positively correlated with the number of PT1 expanded TCRs, with significance at thresholds 8, 16 and 32 but not at 4. After repeated subsampling, changes were observed in the strength of the expansion versus patch-test correlation and in the threshold at which the correlation became significant. Significantly more large CDR3 similarity clusters were formed by expanded TCRs than by pre-sensitization or healthy control sets, consistent with antigen-driven responses.

The method was RACE. TCRdb shows the sequencer as NextSeq 500. During library preparation, unique molecular identifiers were attached to individual cDNA molecules so that TCRs could be counted quantitatively and reproducibly. For every blood RNA sample, sequencing covered both the TCR alpha and TCR beta chains. The authors' analysis ran thus. Samples had a median of roughly 100,000 TCRs, with a range from roughly 23,224 to 700,000. The Decombinator software suite was used to annotate the V, J and CDR3 of the TCR reads. To make PS versus PT1 abundance plots, every sample was subsampled to the same number of TCRs (28,000). Expanded TCRs were defined as absent before sensitization and observed at least eight times at the 2-week time point. The public reads were quality trimmed at Q25 with fastp and then assembled into clones with MiXCR by TCRdb, keeping productive beta chains. Rows are combined by CDR3 protein, so each entry shows the most common genes and DNA. V and J calls and clone size were set by TCRdb, not the authors. The sample has about 110,000 distinct CDR3 sequences on record, more than 9.5% of them singletons. The ten largest clonotypes hold roughly 3.5% of the sample.

This clonotype has at least ten counts. What antigen it recognizes has not been identified. The input lacks base qualities; no much larger clone sits a single base away. V is pared back by 4 bases and J by 4 bases, with 17 bases lying between the germline termini. Taken from the germline V gene (reference sequence), the CDR1 and CDR2 loops are MNHEY and SMNVEV. From the cysteine up to the phenylalanine, the CDR3 has a length of 16 residues. Only the CDR3 DNA is retained, 48 bases long and in frame from the first base. What the time point label conveys for this sample: patch test 1, 2 weeks after DPC sensitization. The treatment or condition label here, explained by the study, means: therapeutic diphenylcyclopropenone sensitization with weekly scalp DPC. At each patch-test visit, blood was drawn before the patch test was applied. Patients were considered eligible if aged 18 to 70, diagnosed with alopecia and deemed suitable for DPC therapy, and patients were excluded if pregnant. Total RNA was extracted from unfractionated whole blood collected in Tempus Blood RNA tubes.

The TCR was taken from a woman aged 40 to 50 with alopecia areata. Some clones in this sample may be carry-over from other donors' samples. The sample in question was whole blood, obtained in connection with sensitization to the hapten diphenylcyclopropenone (DPC). This chain is built from TRBV27 and TRBJ2-1, with no confidently assigned D gene. The CDR3 protein sequence reads: CASSYSIAQSYNEQFF. At the DNA level, the sequence is TGTGCCAGCAGTTACTCGATCGCCCAGTCATACAATGAGCAGTTCTTC.